The clone carrying this T cell receptor (beta chain) was counted a few times. The record originates from a study of fetal regulatory T cell absence and autoimmunity. This CDR3 comprises 13 residues. Deletions cut 0 bases from V and 9 bases from J, with 10 bases between. Germline CDR1 SGHRS, CDR2 YFSETQ. Sequencing was performed with immunoSEQ multiplex PCR; in TCRdb, only in-frame clones are kept and a portion is missing. The sample has roughly 95,000 clones; about 78% are singletons. The chain joins TRBV5-1 to TRBJ1-5; no firm D call. The sequence was obtained from a male donor with IPEX syndrome. The specimen sequenced was pancreas tissue. In DNA form, the CDR3 reads TGCGCCAGCAGCTTGGAGAGTCCTTGGCCCCAGCATTTT. Amino acids: CASSLESPWPQHF.